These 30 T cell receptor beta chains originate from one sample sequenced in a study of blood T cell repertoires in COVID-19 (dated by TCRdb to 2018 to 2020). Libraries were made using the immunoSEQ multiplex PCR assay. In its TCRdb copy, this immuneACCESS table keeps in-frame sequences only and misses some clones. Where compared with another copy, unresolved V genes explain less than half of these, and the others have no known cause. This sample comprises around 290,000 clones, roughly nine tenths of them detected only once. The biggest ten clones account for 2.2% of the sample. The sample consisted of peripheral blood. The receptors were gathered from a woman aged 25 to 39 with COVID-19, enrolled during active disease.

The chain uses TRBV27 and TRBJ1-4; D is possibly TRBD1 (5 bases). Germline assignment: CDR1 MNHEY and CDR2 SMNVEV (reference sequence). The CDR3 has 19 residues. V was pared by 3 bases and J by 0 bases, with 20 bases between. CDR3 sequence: CASSFGGGVKIATNEKLFF. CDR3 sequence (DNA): TGTGCCAGCAGTTTTGGTGGGGGGGTCAAAATTGCAACTAATGAAAAACTGTTTTTT.

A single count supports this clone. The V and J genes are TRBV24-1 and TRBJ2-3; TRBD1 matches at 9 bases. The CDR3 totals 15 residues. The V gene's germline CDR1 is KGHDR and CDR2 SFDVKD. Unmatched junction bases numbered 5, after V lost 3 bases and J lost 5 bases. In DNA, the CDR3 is TGTGCCACCAGTGATCCCCGGACAGGGGAAGATACGCAGTATTTT. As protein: CATSDPRTGEDTQYF.

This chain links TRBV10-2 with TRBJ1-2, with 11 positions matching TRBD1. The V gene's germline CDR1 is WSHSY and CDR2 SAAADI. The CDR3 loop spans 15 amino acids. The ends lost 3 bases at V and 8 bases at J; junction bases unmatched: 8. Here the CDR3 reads CASSDPGQGVEGYTF. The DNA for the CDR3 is TGCGCCAGCAGTGATCCGGGACAGGGGGTGGAGGGCTACACCTTC.

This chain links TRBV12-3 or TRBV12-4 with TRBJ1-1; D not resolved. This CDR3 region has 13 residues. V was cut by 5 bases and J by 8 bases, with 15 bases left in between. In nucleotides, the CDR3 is TGTGCCAGCAGTCCCATTTCCCCGGAGGAAGCTTTCTTT. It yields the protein CASSPISPEEAFF.

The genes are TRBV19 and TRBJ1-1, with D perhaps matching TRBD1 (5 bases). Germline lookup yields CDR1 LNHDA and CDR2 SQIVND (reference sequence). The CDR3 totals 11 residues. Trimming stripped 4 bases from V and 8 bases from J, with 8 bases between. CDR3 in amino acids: CASSTHREAFF. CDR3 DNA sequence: TGTGCCAGTAGTACCCACAGGGAAGCTTTCTTT.

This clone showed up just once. CDR3 in amino acids: CASSWGQGNSPLHF. As DNA, the CDR3 is TGTGCCAGCAGTTGGGGACAGGGCAATTCACCCCTCCACTTT. This chain joins TRBV28 and TRBJ1-6; TRBD1 agrees at 9 bases. From germline, CDR1 is MDHEN and CDR2 SYDVKM. The CDR3 is 14 amino acids. V shed 4 bases and J 7 bases; nucleotides not matched to a gene: 2.

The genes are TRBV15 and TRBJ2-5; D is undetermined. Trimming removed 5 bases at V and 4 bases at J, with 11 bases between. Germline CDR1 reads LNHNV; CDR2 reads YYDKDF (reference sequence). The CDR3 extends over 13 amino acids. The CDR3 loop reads CATSAGLRETQYF. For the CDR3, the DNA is TGTGCCACCAGCGCAGGATTGAGAGAGACCCAGTACTTC.

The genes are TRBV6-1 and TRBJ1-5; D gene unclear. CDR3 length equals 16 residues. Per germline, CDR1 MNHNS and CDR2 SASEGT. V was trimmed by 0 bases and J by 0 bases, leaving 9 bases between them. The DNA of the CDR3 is TGTGCCAGCAGTGAAGCTCCAGGTCATAGCAATCAGCCCCAGCATTTT. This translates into CASSEAPGHSNQPQHF.

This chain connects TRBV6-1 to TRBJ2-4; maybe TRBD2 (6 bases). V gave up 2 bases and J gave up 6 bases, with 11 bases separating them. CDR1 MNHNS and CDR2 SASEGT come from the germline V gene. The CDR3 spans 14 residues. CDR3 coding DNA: TGTGCCAGCAGTGAAAGTGGTAGCGGAAACATTCAGTACTTC. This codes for CASSESGSGNIQYF.

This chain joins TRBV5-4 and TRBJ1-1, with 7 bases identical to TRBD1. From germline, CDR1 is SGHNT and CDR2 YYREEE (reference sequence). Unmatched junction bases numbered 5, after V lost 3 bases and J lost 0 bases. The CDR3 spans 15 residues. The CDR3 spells CASSSRTGMNTEAFF. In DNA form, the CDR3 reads TGTGCCAGCAGCTCGAGGACAGGAATGAACACTGAAGCTTTCTTT.

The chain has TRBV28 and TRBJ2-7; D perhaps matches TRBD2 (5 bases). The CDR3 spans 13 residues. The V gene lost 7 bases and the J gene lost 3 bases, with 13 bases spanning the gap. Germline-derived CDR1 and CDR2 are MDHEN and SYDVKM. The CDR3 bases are TGTGCCAGCATTCCCCCGGCGGGCTACGAGCAGTACTTC. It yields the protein CASIPPAGYEQYF.

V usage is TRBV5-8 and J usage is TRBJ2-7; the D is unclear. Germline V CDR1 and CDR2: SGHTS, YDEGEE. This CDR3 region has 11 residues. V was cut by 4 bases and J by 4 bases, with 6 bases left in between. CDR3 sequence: CASSPVYEQYF. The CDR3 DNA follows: TGTGCCAGCAGCCCGGTTTACGAGCAGTACTTC.

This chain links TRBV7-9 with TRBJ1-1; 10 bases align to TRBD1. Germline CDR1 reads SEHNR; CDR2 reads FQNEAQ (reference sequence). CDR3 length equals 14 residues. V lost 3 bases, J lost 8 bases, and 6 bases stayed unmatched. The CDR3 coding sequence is TGTGCCAGCAGCTTTCTGACAGGGGGCTTAGAAGCTTTCTTT. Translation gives CASSFLTGGLEAFF.

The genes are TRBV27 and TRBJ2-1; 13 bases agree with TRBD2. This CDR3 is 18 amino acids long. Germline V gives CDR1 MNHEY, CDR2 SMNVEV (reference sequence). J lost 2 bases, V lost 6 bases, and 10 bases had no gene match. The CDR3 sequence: CASSQLAGGPIAYNEQFF. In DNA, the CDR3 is TGTGCCAGCAGCCAACTAGCGGGAGGGCCCATTGCCTACAATGAGCAGTTCTTC.

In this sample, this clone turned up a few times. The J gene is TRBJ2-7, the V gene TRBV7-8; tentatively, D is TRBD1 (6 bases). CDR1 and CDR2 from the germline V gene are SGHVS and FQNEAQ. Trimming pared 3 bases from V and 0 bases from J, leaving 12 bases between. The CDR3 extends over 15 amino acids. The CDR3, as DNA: TGTGCCAGCAGCTTTGACAGGATGGACTCCTACGAGCAGTACTTC. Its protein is CASSFDRMDSYEQYF.

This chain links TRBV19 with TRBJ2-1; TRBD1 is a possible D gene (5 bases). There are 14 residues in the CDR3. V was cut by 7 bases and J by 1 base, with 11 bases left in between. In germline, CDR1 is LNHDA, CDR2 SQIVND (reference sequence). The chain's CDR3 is CASKLQGSYNEQFF. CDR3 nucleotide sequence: TGTGCCAGTAAATTGCAGGGTTCCTACAATGAGCAGTTCTTC. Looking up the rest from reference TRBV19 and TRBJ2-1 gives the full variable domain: DGGITQSPKYLFRKEGQNVTLSCEQNLNHDAMYWYRQDPGQGLRLIYYSQIVNDFQKGDIAEGYSVSREKKESFPLTVTSAQKNPTAFYLCASKLQGSYNEQFFGPGTRLTVL.

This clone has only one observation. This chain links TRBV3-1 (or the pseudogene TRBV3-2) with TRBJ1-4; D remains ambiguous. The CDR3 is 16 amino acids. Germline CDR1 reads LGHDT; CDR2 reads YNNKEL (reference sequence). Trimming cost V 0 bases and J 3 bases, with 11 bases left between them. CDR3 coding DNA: TGTGCCAGCAGCCAAGATGGCGGAGGTCCTAATGAAAAACTGTTTTTT. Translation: CASSQDGGGPNEKLFF.

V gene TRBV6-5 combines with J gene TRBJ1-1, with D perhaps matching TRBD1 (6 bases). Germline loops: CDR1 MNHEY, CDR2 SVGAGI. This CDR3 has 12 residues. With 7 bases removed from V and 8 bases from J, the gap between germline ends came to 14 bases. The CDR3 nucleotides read TGTGCCAGCACCCCCGATGGGACAGAAGCTTTCTTT. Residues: CASTPDGTEAFF.

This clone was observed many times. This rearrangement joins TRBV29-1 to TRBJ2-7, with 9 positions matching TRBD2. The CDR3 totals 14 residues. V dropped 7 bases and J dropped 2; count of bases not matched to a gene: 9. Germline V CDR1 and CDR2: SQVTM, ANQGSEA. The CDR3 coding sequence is TGCAGCGCACTACTAGCGGGCAAAACCTACGAGCAGTACTTC. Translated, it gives CSALLAGKTYEQYF.

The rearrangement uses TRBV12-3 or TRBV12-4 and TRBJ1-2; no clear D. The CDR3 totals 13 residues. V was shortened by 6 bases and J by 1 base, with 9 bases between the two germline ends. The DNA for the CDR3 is TGTGCCAGCAGCCCGACACGTAACTATGGCTACACCTTC. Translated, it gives CASSPTRNYGYTF.

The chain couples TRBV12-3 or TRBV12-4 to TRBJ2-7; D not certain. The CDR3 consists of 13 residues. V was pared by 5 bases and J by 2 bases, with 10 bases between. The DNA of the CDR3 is TGTGCCAGCAGTAGCACCCATACCTACGAGCAGTACTTC. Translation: CASSSTHTYEQYF.

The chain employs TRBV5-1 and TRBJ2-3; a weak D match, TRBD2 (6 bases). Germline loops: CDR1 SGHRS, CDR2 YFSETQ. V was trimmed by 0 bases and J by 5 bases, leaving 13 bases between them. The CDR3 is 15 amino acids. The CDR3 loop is CASSLEGGRRDTQYF. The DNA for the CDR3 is TGCGCCAGCAGCTTGGAGGGAGGCCGGAGAGATACGCAGTATTTT. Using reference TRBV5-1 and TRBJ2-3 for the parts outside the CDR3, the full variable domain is KAGVTQTPRYLIKTRGQQVTLSCSPISGHRSVSWYQQTPGQGLQFLFEYFSETQRNKGNFPGRFSGRQFSNSRSEMNVSTLELGDSALYLCASSLEGGRRDTQYFGPGTRLTVL.

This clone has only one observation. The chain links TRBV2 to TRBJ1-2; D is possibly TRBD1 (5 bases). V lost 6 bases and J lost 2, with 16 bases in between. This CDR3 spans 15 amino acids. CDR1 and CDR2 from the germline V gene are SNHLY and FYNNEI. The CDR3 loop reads CASRLGTEGNYGYTF. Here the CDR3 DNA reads TGTGCCAGCAGACTAGGGACTGAGGGGAACTATGGCTACACCTTC. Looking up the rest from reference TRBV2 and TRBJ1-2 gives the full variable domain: EPEVTQTPSHQVTQMGQEVILRCVPISNHLYFYWYRQILGQKVEFLVSFYNNEISEKSEIFDDQFSVERPDGSNFTLKIRSTKLEDSAMYFCASRLGTEGNYGYTFGSGTRLTVV.

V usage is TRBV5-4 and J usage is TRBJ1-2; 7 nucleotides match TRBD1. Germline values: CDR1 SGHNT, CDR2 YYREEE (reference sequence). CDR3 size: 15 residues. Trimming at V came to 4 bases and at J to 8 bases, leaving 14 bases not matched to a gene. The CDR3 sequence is CASSARQGTSRGYTF. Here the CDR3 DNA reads TGTGCCAGCAGCGCCAGACAGGGAACCTCGAGGGGCTACACCTTC.

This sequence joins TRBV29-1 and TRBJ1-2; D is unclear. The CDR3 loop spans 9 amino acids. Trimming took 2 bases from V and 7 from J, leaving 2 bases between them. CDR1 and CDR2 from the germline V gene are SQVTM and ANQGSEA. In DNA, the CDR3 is TGCAGCGTTGAACTTGGCTACACCTTC. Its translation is CSVELGYTF.

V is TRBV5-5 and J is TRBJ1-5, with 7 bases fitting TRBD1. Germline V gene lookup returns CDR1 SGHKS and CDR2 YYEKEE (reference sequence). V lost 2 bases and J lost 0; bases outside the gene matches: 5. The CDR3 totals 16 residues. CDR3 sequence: CASSFKGTVSNQPQHF. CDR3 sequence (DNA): TGTGCCAGCAGCTTTAAGGGGACAGTTAGCAATCAGCCCCAGCATTTT.

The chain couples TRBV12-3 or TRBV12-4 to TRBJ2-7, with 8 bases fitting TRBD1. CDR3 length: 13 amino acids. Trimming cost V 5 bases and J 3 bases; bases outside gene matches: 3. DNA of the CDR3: TGTGCCAGCAGTCGAGACAGGGGCTACGAGCAGTACTTC. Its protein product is CASSRDRGYEQYF.

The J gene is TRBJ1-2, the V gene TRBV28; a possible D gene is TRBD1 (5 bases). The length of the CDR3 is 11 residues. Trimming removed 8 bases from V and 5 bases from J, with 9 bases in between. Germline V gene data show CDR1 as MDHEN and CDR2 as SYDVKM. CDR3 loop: CASWTLYGYTF. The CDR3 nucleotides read TGTGCCAGCTGGACACTTTATGGCTACACCTTC.

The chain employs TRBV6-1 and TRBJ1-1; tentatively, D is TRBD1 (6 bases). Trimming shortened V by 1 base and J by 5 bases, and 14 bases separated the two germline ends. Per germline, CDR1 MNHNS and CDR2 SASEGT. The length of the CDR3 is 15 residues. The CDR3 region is CASSEGGGGWTEAFF. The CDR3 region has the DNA TGTGCCAGCAGTGAAGGGGGGGGCGGGTGGACTGAAGCTTTCTTT.

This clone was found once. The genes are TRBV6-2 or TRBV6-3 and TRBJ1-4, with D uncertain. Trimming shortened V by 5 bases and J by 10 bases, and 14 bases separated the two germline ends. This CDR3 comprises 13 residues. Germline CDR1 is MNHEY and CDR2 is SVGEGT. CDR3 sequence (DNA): TGTGCCAGCAGTCGGGTGGCAGCTGGAAAACTGTTTTTT. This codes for CASSRVAAGKLFF.